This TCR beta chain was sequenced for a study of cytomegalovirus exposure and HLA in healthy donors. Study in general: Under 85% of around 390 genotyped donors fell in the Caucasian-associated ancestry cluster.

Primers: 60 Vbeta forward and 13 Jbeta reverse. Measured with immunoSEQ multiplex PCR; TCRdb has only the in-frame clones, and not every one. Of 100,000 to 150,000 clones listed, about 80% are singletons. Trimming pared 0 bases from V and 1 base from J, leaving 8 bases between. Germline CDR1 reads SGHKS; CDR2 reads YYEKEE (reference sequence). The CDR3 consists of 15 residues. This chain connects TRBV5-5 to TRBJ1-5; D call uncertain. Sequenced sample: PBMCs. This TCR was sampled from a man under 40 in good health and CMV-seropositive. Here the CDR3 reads CASSLGWASNQPQHF. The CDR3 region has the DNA TGTGCCAGCAGCTTGGGGTGGGCGAGCAATCAGCCCCAGCATTTT.